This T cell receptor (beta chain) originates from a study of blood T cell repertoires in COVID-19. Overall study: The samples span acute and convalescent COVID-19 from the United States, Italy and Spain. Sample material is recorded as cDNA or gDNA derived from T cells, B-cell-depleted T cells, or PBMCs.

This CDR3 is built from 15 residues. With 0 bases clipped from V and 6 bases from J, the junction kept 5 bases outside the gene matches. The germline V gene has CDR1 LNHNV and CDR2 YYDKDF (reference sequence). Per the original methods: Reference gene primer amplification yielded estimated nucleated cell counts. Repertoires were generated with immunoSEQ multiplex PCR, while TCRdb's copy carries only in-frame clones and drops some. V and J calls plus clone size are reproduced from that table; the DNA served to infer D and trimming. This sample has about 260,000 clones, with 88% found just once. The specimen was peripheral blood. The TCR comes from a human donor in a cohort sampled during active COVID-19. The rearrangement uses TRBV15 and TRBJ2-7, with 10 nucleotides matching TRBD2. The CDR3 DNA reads TGTGCCACCAGCAGAGAGGCTAGCGGGAGTAGCGAGCAGTACTTC. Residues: CATSREASGSSEQYF.